A single sample gave rise to the 30 T cell receptor beta chains below, sequenced in a study of blood T cell repertoires in COVID-19. Sequenced by immunoSEQ multiplex PCR; TCRdb stores in-frame clones only, minus some. The table includes 80,000 or so clones, about four fifths detected once. The specimen sequenced was peripheral blood. The receptors were gathered from a man between 60 and 75 years old with acute or convalescent COVID-19.

This clone appeared once. This chain connects TRBV13 to TRBJ2-7; the match to TRBD1 covers 7 bases. CDR1 and CDR2 from the germline V gene are PRHDT and FYEKMQ (reference sequence). The CDR3 has 16 amino acids. Trimming at V came to 4 bases and at J to 7 bases, leaving 16 bases not matched to a gene. In DNA form, the CDR3 reads TGTGCCAGCAGCTCAACGCTCGGGACAGAGCGAGAGGAGCAGTACTTC. Its protein product is CASSSTLGTEREEQYF.

The chain joins TRBV4-3 to TRBJ2-3; TRBD2 might be the D (5 bases). The CDR3 totals 16 residues. Trimming pared 2 bases from V and 5 bases from J, leaving 17 bases between. The germline CDR1 and CDR2 sequences are LGHNA and YSLEER. The CDR3 reads CASSQIAPPRVDTQYF. For the CDR3, the DNA is TGCGCCAGCAGCCAAATAGCCCCACCGAGGGTAGATACGCAGTATTTT.

The sample holds a few counts of this clone. The CDR3 DNA reads as TGTGCCAGTAGTATTACAGGGGCGGACTATGGCTACACCTTC. It is translated as CASSITGADYGYTF. J is TRBJ1-2 and V is TRBV19; 7 bases map to TRBD1. CDR1 LNHDA and CDR2 SQIVND come from the germline V gene (reference sequence). This CDR3 contains 14 residues. With 3 bases clipped from V and 3 bases from J, the junction kept 4 bases outside the gene matches.

The chain couples TRBV7-3 to TRBJ1-6, with D tentatively TRBD1 (6 bases). Trimming shortened V by 5 bases and J by 7 bases, and 12 bases separated the two germline ends. Germline V gene data show CDR1 as SGHTA and CDR2 as FQGTGA. The CDR3 sequence is 14 residues long. The CDR3 protein is CASSLTGRNSPLHF. DNA of the CDR3: TGTGCCAGCAGCCTCACAGGGAGAAATTCACCCCTCCACTTT. The whole variable domain, filled in from reference TRBV7-3 and TRBJ1-6, reads GAGVSQTPSNKVTEKGKYVELRCDPISGHTALYWYRQSLGQGPEFLIYFQGTGAADDSGLPNDRFFAVRPEGSVSTLKIQRTERGDSAVYLCASSLTGRNSPLHFGNGTRLTVT.

This sequence joins TRBV20-1 and TRBJ2-1; TRBD2 matches at 7 bases. CDR1 is DFQATT and CDR2 is SNEGSKA in the germline V gene (reference sequence). The J segment lost 13 bases and the V segment lost 6 bases, leaving 9 bases of the junction unmatched. The CDR3 is 11 residues long. The CDR3 reads CSASRLAKQFF. CDR3 DNA: TGCAGTGCAAGCAGACTAGCCAAACAGTTCTTC.

V gene TRBV7-9 combines with J gene TRBJ1-5, with D uncertain. The germline gives CDR1 SEHNR, CDR2 FQNEAQ (reference sequence). The CDR3 has 12 residues. V was shortened by 2 bases and J by 5 bases, with 4 bases between the two germline ends. This CDR3 is CASSLSYQPQHF. The CDR3 DNA is TGTGCCAGCAGCTTAAGCTATCAGCCCCAGCATTTT.

The chain employs TRBV6-5 and TRBJ1-2; TRBD1 matches 8 bases. The CDR3 runs to 13 residues. Germline V gene sequence: CDR1 MNHEY, CDR2 SVGAGI. The V and J ends lost 7 bases and 2 bases, in that order; junction bases with no gene match: 3. As DNA, the CDR3 is TGTGCCAGCATGGGACAGGAAAACTATGGCTACACCTTC. Translated: CASMGQENYGYTF.

The chain employs TRBV5-1 and TRBJ1-2; weak D call: TRBD1 (6 bases). The germline CDR1 and CDR2 sequences are SGHRS and YFSETQ. This CDR3 contains 14 residues. The V gene lost 4 bases and the J gene lost 0 bases, with 10 bases spanning the gap. In DNA form, the CDR3 reads TGCGCCAGCAGCCCCACAGGGACTAACTATGGCTACACCTTC. Translated: CASSPTGTNYGYTF.

The rearrangement links TRBV5-1 to TRBJ2-5; D is unclear. From germline, CDR1 is SGHRS and CDR2 YFSETQ. Trimming pared 7 bases from V and 1 base from J, leaving 8 bases between. This CDR3 is 12 amino acids long. The CDR3 DNA sequence: TGCGCCAGCGGGCCTTCCCAAGAGACCCAGTACTTC. It codes for CASGPSQETQYF.

In this sample, this clone turned up once. V usage is TRBV6-6 and J usage is TRBJ1-1; tentative D call: TRBD1 (5 bases). From germline, CDR1 is MNHNY and CDR2 SVGAGI (reference sequence). The CDR3 loop spans 15 amino acids. V lost 0 bases and J 0 bases, leaving 8 bases between the germline ends. In nucleotides, the CDR3 is TGTGCCAGCAGTTACTCTGGGGCGATGAACACTGAAGCTTTCTTT. This translates into CASSYSGAMNTEAFF.

The DNA for the CDR3 is TGTGCCAGCAGTCGGCTAGGTAGTACAGATACGCAGTATTTT. Translation gives CASSRLGSTDTQYF. V usage is TRBV7-2 and J usage is TRBJ2-3, with D uncertain. V lost 6 bases, J lost 3 bases, and 13 bases lay in between. Germline values: CDR1 SGHTA, CDR2 FQGNSA. The CDR3 sequence is 14 residues long.

The chain combines TRBV18 with TRBJ2-5, with 7 bases fitting TRBD1. CDR1 is KGHSH, CDR2 LQKENI, per germline. The ends lost 2 bases at V and 5 bases at J; junction bases unmatched: 8. This CDR3 is 15 amino acids long. This CDR3 reads CASSPGTAEGETQYF. CDR3 nucleotide sequence: TGTGCCAGCTCACCAGGGACAGCAGAAGGCGAGACCCAGTACTTC. The whole variable domain, filled in from reference TRBV18 and TRBJ2-5, reads NAGVMQNPRHLVRRRGQEARLRCSPMKGHSHVYWYRQLPEEGLKFMVYLQKENIIDESGMPKERFSAEFPKEGPSILRIQQVVRGDSAAYFCASSPGTAEGETQYFGPGTRLLVL.

This chain uses TRBV9 with TRBJ2-3; perhaps TRBD2 as D (5 bases). This CDR3 comprises 15 residues. Germline V gene lookup returns CDR1 SGDLS and CDR2 YYNGEE. Deletions cut 0 bases from V and 3 bases from J, with 11 bases between. The CDR3 DNA reads TGTGCCAGCAGCGTAGATCAGCGGCGGACAGATACGCAGTATTTT. This translates into CASSVDQRRTDTQYF. The complete variable domain, with remaining parts taken from reference TRBV9 and TRBJ2-3, reads DSGVTQTPKHLITATGQRVTLRCSPRSGDLSVYWYQQSLDQGLQFLIQYYNGEERAKGNILERFSAQQFPDLHSELNLSSLELGDSALYFCASSVDQRRTDTQYFGPGTRLTVL.

The chain couples TRBV6-5 to TRBJ1-2, with D possibly being TRBD1 (6 bases). The germline V gene has CDR1 MNHEY and CDR2 SVGAGI. Trimming removed 2 bases from V and 8 bases from J, with 9 bases in between. This CDR3 is built from 12 residues. The CDR3 nucleotides read TGTGCCAGCAGTTACAGCCAGGGGGGCTACACCTTC. It codes for CASSYSQGGYTF.

The chain uses TRBV19 and TRBJ2-1, with TRBD2 matching 9 bases. The CDR3 has 17 residues. The V gene end was trimmed by 6 bases and the J gene end by 3 bases; junction bases not matched to a gene: 12. Germline lookup yields CDR1 LNHDA and CDR2 SQIVND (reference sequence). The CDR3 protein is CASRTLVGAGGYNEQFF. The CDR3 DNA reads as TGTGCCAGTAGGACCCTCGTCGGAGCGGGGGGCTACAATGAGCAGTTCTTC.

This chain connects TRBV7-2 to TRBJ2-5; 8 bases fit TRBD2. V dropped 4 bases and J dropped 4; count of bases not matched to a gene: 5. Germline V lookup: CDR1 SGHTA, CDR2 FQGNSA. The CDR3 covers 14 residues. In DNA, the CDR3 is TGTGCCAGCAGCTCCACCGGGACTAGAGAGACCCAGTACTTC. Its protein is CASSSTGTRETQYF.

The genes are TRBV19 and TRBJ1-1; D remains unclear. Trimming cost V 10 bases and J 4 bases, with 10 bases left between them. The CDR3 consists of 11 residues. Per germline, CDR1 LNHDA and CDR2 SQIVND (reference sequence). CDR3 DNA: TGTGCCACCCTTTATGTCACTGAAGCTTTCTTT. Its translation is CATLYVTEAFF. Complete variable domain (other parts from reference TRBV19 and TRBJ1-1): DGGITQSPKYLFRKEGQNVTLSCEQNLNHDAMYWYRQDPGQGLRLIYYSQIVNDFQKGDIAEGYSVSREKKESFPLTVTSAQKNPTAFYLCATLYVTEAFFGQGTRLTVV.

This chain joins TRBV5-1 and TRBJ2-3; D is possibly TRBD1 (5 bases). The germline V and J ends were trimmed by 0 bases and 3 bases, with 11 bases remaining between them. This CDR3 comprises 15 residues. The germline gives CDR1 SGHRS, CDR2 YFSETQ. CDR3 coding DNA: TGCGCCAGCAGCTTGGGCTCAGGGCCTACAGATACGCAGTATTTT. Translated: CASSLGSGPTDTQYF.

This clone was counted only a few times. The V and J genes are TRBV5-1 and TRBJ2-5; D call uncertain. The CDR3 sequence is 14 residues long. The germline gives CDR1 SGHRS, CDR2 YFSETQ. Trimming left V 0 bases short and J 2 bases short, with 8 bases between. The CDR3 DNA reads as TGCGCCAGCAGCTTGGCCATAGCTCAAGAGACCCAGTACTTC. This sequence encodes CASSLAIAQETQYF.

The chain is built from TRBV28 and TRBJ2-7; 8 nucleotides line up with TRBD1. Per the germline V gene, CDR1 is MDHEN and CDR2 is SYDVKM. The CDR3 has 14 amino acids. The V and J ends lost 6 bases and 9 bases, in that order; junction bases with no gene match: 13. The CDR3 DNA reads TGTGCCAGCAGGGGGGATGACAGGGGAGGCGGGCAGTACTTC. Encoded protein: CASRGDDRGGGQYF.

This clone was detected once. V gene TRBV20-1 combines with J gene TRBJ2-7, with TRBD2 matching 11 bases. Germline CDR1 DFQATT, CDR2 SNEGSKA (reference sequence). After removal of 3 bases from V and 3 bases from J, the junction contained 4 bases not matched to a gene. The CDR3 runs 14 residues. CDR3 region: CSASLAGGRYEQYF. CDR3 DNA sequence: TGCAGTGCTAGTCTAGCGGGAGGACGCTACGAGCAGTACTTC.

V usage is TRBV5-4 and J usage is TRBJ2-4; weak D call: TRBD2 (5 bases). The V end lost 1 base, the J end lost 8 bases, and 13 bases lay between the germline ends. CDR1 SGHNT and CDR2 YYREEE come from the germline V gene (reference sequence). This CDR3 spans 14 amino acids. CDR3 DNA: TGTGCCAGCAGCTTGTCACTAGAACTCGACATTCAGTACTTC. Its translation is CASSLSLELDIQYF.

V usage is TRBV4-3 and J usage is TRBJ1-6; 7 bases map to TRBD1. CDR1 and CDR2 (germline): LGHNA, YSLEER. CDR3 length: 18 residues. After removal of 4 bases from V and 0 bases from J, the junction contained 9 bases not matched to a gene. CDR3 sequence reads: CASSRDRALSSYNSPLHF. The CDR3 DNA reads TGCGCCAGCAGCCGAGACAGGGCACTATCCTCCTATAATTCACCCCTCCACTTT.

This chain uses TRBV18 with TRBJ2-5; TRBD2 might be the D (6 bases). Germline values: CDR1 KGHSH, CDR2 LQKENI. This CDR3 is built from 12 residues. Trimming removed 2 bases from V and 5 bases from J, with 6 bases in between. Here the CDR3 reads CASSPAGETQYF. The CDR3 DNA is TGTGCCAGCTCACCAGCGGGGGAGACCCAGTACTTC.

The chain is built from TRBV6-5 and TRBJ2-3, with 12 bases that match TRBD2. The CDR3 covers 14 residues. Per the germline V gene, CDR1 is MNHEY and CDR2 is SVGAGI. Losses at the gene ends were 8 bases for V and 5 bases for J; bases not matched to a gene: 5. CDR3 residues: CASASGGVRDTQYF. DNA for the CDR3: TGTGCCAGCGCTAGCGGGGGGGTTAGAGATACGCAGTATTTT.

The chain links TRBV5-4 to TRBJ1-4; 8 bases map to TRBD1. Trimming took 4 bases from V and 3 from J; bases not matched to a gene: 8. This CDR3 is built from 16 residues. Germline V gene lookup returns CDR1 SGHNT and CDR2 YYREEE (reference sequence). The CDR3 DNA reads TGTGCCAGCAGCGAAAACAGGGGGGTGGCTAATGAAAAACTGTTTTTT. As protein: CASSENRGVANEKLFF.

The chain carries TRBV30 and TRBJ2-7, with 7 bases matching TRBD2. Germline values: CDR1 GTSNPN, CDR2 SVGIG (reference sequence). This CDR3 contains 14 residues. V gave up 5 bases and J gave up 0 bases; unmatched junction bases: 7. The CDR3 loop reads CAWGGEGNSYEQYF. As DNA, the CDR3 is TGTGCCTGGGGGGGGGAAGGCAACTCCTACGAGCAGTACTTC.

The chain is built from TRBV2 and TRBJ2-5, with TRBD1 matching 9 bases. V lost 6 bases and J lost 5; bases outside the gene matches: 10. The CDR3 is made up of 15 amino acids. The germline V gene encodes CDR1 SNHLY and CDR2 FYNNEI. CDR3 sequence reads: CASRPQQGARETQYF. The CDR3 region has the DNA TGTGCCAGCAGACCTCAACAGGGGGCGAGGGAGACCCAGTACTTC.

Worth noting for this clone: In the same sample, other DNA sequences code for this CDR3. The V gene is TRBV30, the J gene TRBJ2-7; possibly TRBD1 for D (5 bases). The CDR3 covers 13 residues. Germline-derived CDR1 and CDR2 are GTSNPN and SVGIG (reference sequence). The V end lost 3 bases, the J end lost 4 bases, and 13 bases lay between the germline ends. The DNA for the CDR3 is TGTGCCTGGAGCAGGCAGGGTGCGTACGAGCAGTACTTC. Translating gives CAWSRQGAYEQYF.

In DNA form, the CDR3 reads TGTGCCAGTAGTATAGATCAGCGGATGACAGGGAGCTACACCTTC. It translates to CASSIDQRMTGSYTF. The rearrangement uses TRBV19 and TRBJ1-2; 7 bases map to TRBD1. The CDR3 extends over 15 amino acids. Looked up from germline, CDR1 is LNHDA and CDR2 is SQIVND (reference sequence). V shed 0 bases and J 9 bases; nucleotides not matched to a gene: 10.